This T cell receptor beta chain was found in a study of molecular identifiers for immune sequencing clone quantification. The authors sorted naive CD8 T cells as CD8+CD4-CCR7+CD45RA+. TCRdb itself ran the PCR reads through MiXCR, one entry per CDR3 protein. The sample shows over 35,000 distinct CDR3 sequences, approximately 17% of them seen only once. This clonotype was observed at least ten times. V was shortened by 4 bases and J by 5 bases, with 10 bases between the two germline ends. CDR1 is SGDLS, CDR2 YYNGEE, per germline. This CDR3 spans 13 amino acids. The TCR comes from a human donor in good health. Some libraries in this study had Jurkat cell RNA spiked in. The chain is built from TRBV9 and TRBJ2-1; possible D gene TRBD1, 5 bases. Sequenced: naive CD8+ T cells from blood, with Jurkat cell RNA spiked in. Subset described: FACS-sorted CD8+CD4-CCR7+CD45RA+ naive T cells. The CDR3, as DNA: TGTGCCAGCAGCATCAACAGGAACAATGAGCAGTTCTTC. It encodes CASSINRNNEQFF.